What follows is one T cell receptor (beta chain) and its context. What antigen it recognizes has not been identified. Qualities for individual bases were not recorded, and no much larger clone is one base off. The time point label corresponds to: peripheral blood before pembrolizumab. For each enrolled patient, mismatch repair deficiency was established using either polymerase chain reaction or immunohistochemistry. TCR sequencing was performed for three patients who responded to pembrolizumab therapy. Pembrolizumab PD-1 blockade was prospectively tested in advanced mismatch repair-deficient cancers, regardless of tissue of origin, in the phase II trial. Peripheral blood T cell samples were collected serially, before PD-1 blockade began and at several time points afterward. Blood sampling times were reported as weeks after the first pembrolizumab dose. V and J are truncated by 2 bases and 0 bases respectively, leaving an intervening sequence of 9 bases. CDR1 and CDR2, per the germline V gene, are SGHDT and YYEEEE. The CDR3, from cysteine to phenylalanine, totals 15 residues. CDR3 DNA is the only sequence kept; it has 45 bases, read in frame from the first base.

The sample originates from a study of PD-1 blockade in mismatch repair-deficient tumors (dated by TCRdb to the late 2010s). Regarding the research as a whole: Between September 2013 and late 2016, the trial enrolled approximately 86 consecutive patients with roughly twelve types of mismatch repair-deficient cancer, all of whom had received prior treatment and were progressing. Tumor-associated T cell clones in the peripheral blood of patients responding to PD-1 blockade were tracked using deep sequencing of TCR CDR3 regions.

The investigation overall reported the following: After pembrolizumab, tumor-resident clones, which were often undetectable in blood before treatment, expanded rapidly and then contracted, generally ahead of radiologic responses.

Libraries were prepared through the immunoSEQ multiplex PCR assay. The table comes from immuneACCESS by way of TCRdb, which keeps in-frame sequences with V and J called. Part of the clones is missing from these tables; in studies checked, under half for an unresolved V gene and the rest for unknown reasons. This sample lists some 49,000 clones; over 60% were detected once. Of the sample, around 3.3% falls within the top ten clones. The chain is assembled from TRBV5-6 and TRBJ1-5; the D gene identity is not certain. Sample: PBMCs, taken before pembrolizumab treatment. The source of this sequence is an adult with mismatch repair-deficient cancer. The sequence in DNA is TGTGCCAGCAGCTTCCTCGGCCATAGCAATCAGCCCCAGCATTTT. Its coded protein is CASSFLGHSNQPQHF.